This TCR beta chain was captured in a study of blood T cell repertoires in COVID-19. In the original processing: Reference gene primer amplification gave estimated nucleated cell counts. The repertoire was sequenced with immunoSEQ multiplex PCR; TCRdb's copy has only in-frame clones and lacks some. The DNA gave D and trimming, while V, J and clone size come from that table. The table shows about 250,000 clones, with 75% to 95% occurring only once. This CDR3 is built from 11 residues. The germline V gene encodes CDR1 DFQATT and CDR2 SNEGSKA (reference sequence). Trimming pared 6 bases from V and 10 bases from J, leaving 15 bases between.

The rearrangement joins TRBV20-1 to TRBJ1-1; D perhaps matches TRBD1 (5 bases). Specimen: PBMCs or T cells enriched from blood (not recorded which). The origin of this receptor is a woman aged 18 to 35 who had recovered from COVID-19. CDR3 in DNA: TGCAGTGCCAAACTTCAGGGAATAGCTTTCTTT. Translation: CSAKLQGIAFF.